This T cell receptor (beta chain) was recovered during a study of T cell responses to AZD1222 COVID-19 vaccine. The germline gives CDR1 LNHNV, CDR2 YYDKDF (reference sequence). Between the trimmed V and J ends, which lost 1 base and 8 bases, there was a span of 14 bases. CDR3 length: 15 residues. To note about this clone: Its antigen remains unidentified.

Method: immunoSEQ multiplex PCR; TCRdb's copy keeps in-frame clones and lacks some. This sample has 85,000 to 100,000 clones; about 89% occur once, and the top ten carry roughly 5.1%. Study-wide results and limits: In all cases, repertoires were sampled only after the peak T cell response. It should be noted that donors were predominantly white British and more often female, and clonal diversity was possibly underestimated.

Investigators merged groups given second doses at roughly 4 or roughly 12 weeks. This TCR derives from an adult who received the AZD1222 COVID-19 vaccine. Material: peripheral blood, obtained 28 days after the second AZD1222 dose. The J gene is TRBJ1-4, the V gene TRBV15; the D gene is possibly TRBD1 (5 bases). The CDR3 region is CATSRGDRGGEKLFF. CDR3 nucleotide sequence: TGTGCCACCAGCAGAGGGGACCGGGGCGGAGAAAAACTGTTTTTT.